These T cell receptor beta chains were read from a single sample in a study of blood T cell repertoires in COVID-19. The data were produced by immunoSEQ multiplex PCR, yet TCRdb's version contains in-frame clones alone and is incomplete. The repertoire consists of approximately 180,000 clones, with around 90% occurring once and the leading ten covering 1.6%. The specimen sequenced was peripheral blood. Receptors originate from a woman in her fifties or sixties with acute or convalescent COVID-19. CDR3s include the opening cysteine and the closing phenylalanine or tryptophan.

v_gene	j_gene	CDR3aa
TRBV4-2	TRBJ1-2	CASSQEGQGTAYGYTF
TRBV5-1	TRBJ1-3	CASSRDSISGNTIYF
TRBV5-1	TRBJ1-2	CASSPGQGTYGYTF
TRBV5-1	TRBJ2-5	CASSVKTSGSGETQYF
TRBV5-1	TRBJ2-3	CASRWGRIADTQYF
TRBV11-2	TRBJ2-1	CASSLGQGGNEQFF
TRBV4-3	TRBJ2-4	CASSQDSKGHGRNIQYF
TRBV19	TRBJ2-3	CASSSQGLIDTQYF
TRBV6-2/TRBV6-3	TRBJ1-5	CASSFPGQGGGQPQHF
TRBV30	TRBJ2-1	CAWSVASGETGEQFF
TRBV5-5	TRBJ1-1	CASSRQGDTEAFF
TRBV11-3	TRBJ2-7	CASSWGREGYEQYF
TRBV2	TRBJ1-5	CASRDRVNQPQHF
TRBV5-1	TRBJ1-2	CASRVGQNYGYTF
TRBV14	TRBJ2-4	CASSQLGSYIQYF
TRBV29-1	TRBJ2-3	CSVVSGTDTQYF
TRBV18	TRBJ1-2	CASSPPPSGARGYTF
TRBV7-2	TRBJ1-1	CASSLIRRGAEAFF
TRBV2	TRBJ1-1	CASSYRDGTEAFF
TRBV10-2	TRBJ1-1	CASSEYSGIGGRTEAFF
TRBV7-2	TRBJ2-7	CASSLGLAGIYEQYF
TRBV7-2	TRBJ1-3	CASSPQVRRPYSGNTIYF
TRBV5-1	TRBJ2-5	CASSAGTGGGQETQYF
TRBV7-6	TRBJ2-7	CASSQTASYEQYF
TRBV19	TRBJ1-3	CASSPGRGHSGNTIYF
TRBV6-6	TRBJ1-1	CASSYQDSWGTEAFF
TRBV4-3	TRBJ2-3	CASSRGAITDTQYF
TRBV6-5	TRBJ1-2	CASSPGGYGYTF
TRBV19	TRBJ1-6	CASKDRELNSPLHF
TRBV11-2	TRBJ2-7	CASSPGTSGRKHEQYF
TRBV30	TRBJ2-1	CAWSEGTSNEQFF
TRBV7-8	TRBJ1-2	CASSLGTGRYGYTF
TRBV5-6	TRBJ1-5	CASSRRTGAQHF
TRBV29-1	TRBJ1-1	CSVLRTGLNTEAFF
TRBV13	TRBJ2-2	CASSPKSLVAGDLNTGELFF
TRBV11-2	TRBJ2-1	CASSLLYNEQFF
TRBV6-1	TRBJ2-5	CASSEMPGVSETQYF
TRBV6-5	TRBJ1-2	CASSPSRLTYTF
TRBV4-1	TRBJ2-1	CASSQDLLAAYNEQFF
TRBV4-1	TRBJ1-5	CASSQEGGNSNQPQHF
TRBV19	TRBJ2-3	CASSTSGYTDTQYF
TRBV5-4	TRBJ2-7	CASSLHRGSGSSSYEQYF
TRBV5-6	TRBJ1-2	CASSLLDYGYTF
TRBV5-1	TRBJ2-5	CASSQGTGGLETQYF
TRBV12-3/TRBV12-4	TRBJ1-5	CASTVDRRQPQHF
TRBV6-2/TRBV6-3	TRBJ2-3	CASSPRADTQYF
TRBV10-1	TRBJ2-5	CASVGTRYETQYF